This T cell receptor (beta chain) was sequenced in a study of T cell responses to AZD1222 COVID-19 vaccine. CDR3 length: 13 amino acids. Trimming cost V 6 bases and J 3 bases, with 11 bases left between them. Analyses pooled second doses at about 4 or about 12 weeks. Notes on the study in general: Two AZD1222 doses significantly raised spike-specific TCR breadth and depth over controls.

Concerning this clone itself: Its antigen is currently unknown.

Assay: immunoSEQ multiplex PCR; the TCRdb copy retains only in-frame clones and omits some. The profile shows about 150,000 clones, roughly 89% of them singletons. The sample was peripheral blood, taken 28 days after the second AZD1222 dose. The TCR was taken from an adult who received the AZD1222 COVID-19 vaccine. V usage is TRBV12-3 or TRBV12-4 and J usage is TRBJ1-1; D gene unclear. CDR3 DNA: TGTGCCAGCAGCCGGCAACTAGACACTGAAGCTTTCTTT. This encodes CASSRQLDTEAFF.